This T cell receptor (beta chain) emerged from a study of T cell responses to AZD1222 COVID-19 vaccine. Using immunoSEQ multiplex PCR, the repertoire was profiled, and TCRdb retains in-frame clones only, with some absent. This sample has more than 95,000 clones, with approximately 89% found just once. V was pared by 0 bases and J by 6 bases, with 8 bases of the junction left unmatched. Germline-derived CDR1 and CDR2 are MNHEY and SMNVEV (reference sequence). The CDR3 covers 18 residues. As regards this clone: The target antigen is unknown.

Whole-study findings and limits: Donors in the cohort were predominantly white British and more often female, and clonal diversity was possibly underestimated. Sampled repertoires all dated from after the peak T cell response. Reportedly, nearly half of unique spike TCRs recognized epitopes outside B.1.351/B.1.1.7 mutations.

This specimen was peripheral blood, taken on day 0 of AZD1222 vaccination. The chain employs TRBV27 and TRBJ1-6; 10 bases match TRBD1. This clonotype originated in an adult in good health. CDR3 nucleotide sequence: TGTGCCAGCAGTTTATCGCCCCCAGGGACAGGGGTTAATTCACCCCTCCACTTT. This encodes CASSLSPPGTGVNSPLHF.